These 21 T cell receptor beta chains share one sample of origin, sequenced in a study of graft-versus-host responses after intestinal transplantation. Their antigens remain unidentified. Some clones are missing from TCRdb's copy, which holds only in-frame ones; the method was immunoSEQ multiplex PCR. The top ten hold over 0.7% of the sample, which has around 100,000 clones, roughly 87% seen once. The sample was unstimulated CD4+ T cells sorted from spleen or lymph node cells, taken before intestinal transplant. The receptor set was obtained from a human donor who received an intestinal transplant.

The chain combines TRBV7-3 with TRBJ2-1; D is undetermined. Germline-derived CDR1 and CDR2 are SGHTA and FQGTGA. The CDR3 is made up of 14 amino acids. V was cut by 0 bases and J by 0 bases, with 3 bases left in between. The CDR3 loop reads CASSLTSSYNEQFF. The CDR3 nucleotides are TGTGCCAGCAGCTTAACCAGCTCCTACAATGAGCAGTTCTTC.

The chain is built from TRBV7-3 and TRBJ2-5, with D tentatively TRBD1 (6 bases). V shed 5 bases and J shed 3 bases, with 10 bases lying between them. The CDR3 runs to 13 residues. Germline CDR1 SGHTA, CDR2 FQGTGA. The CDR3 nucleotides are TGTGCCAGCAGCAGGGCAGGGGAAGAGACCCAGTACTTC. It encodes CASSRAGEETQYF.

The rearrangement uses TRBV30 and TRBJ1-4, with a possible D match to TRBD1 (6 bases). The CDR3 consists of 16 residues. Trimming removed 1 base at V and 3 bases at J, with 15 bases between. Germline loops: CDR1 GTSNPN, CDR2 SVGIG (reference sequence). CDR3 coding DNA: TGTGCCTGGAGTGCCTCGCCCGGACAGCCTAATGAAAAACTGTTTTTT. Its translation: CAWSASPGQPNEKLFF.

The CDR3 DNA reads TGTGCCAGCAGCTTAGGGGACAGGGCGGGCAATCAGCCCCAGCATTTT. Its protein is CASSLGDRAGNQPQHF. The chain recombines TRBV11-2 with TRBJ1-5; 9 bases agree with TRBD1. J gave up 2 bases and V 1 base, and 3 bases lay outside the gene matches. The CDR3 is 16 amino acids. Germline V lookup: CDR1 SGHAT, CDR2 FQNNGV.

This chain joins TRBV29-1 and TRBJ1-1; D unresolved. Trimming took 7 bases from V and 0 from J, leaving 21 bases between them. The CDR3 sequence is 16 residues long. CDR1 is SQVTM, CDR2 ANQGSEA, per germline. CDR3 amino acids: CSAGGTATRMNTEAFF. DNA for the CDR3: TGCAGCGCGGGAGGTACAGCCACCAGGATGAACACTGAAGCTTTCTTT.

The gene calls are TRBV29-1 and TRBJ2-7; 8 nucleotides agree with TRBD1. This CDR3 is built from 13 residues. Trimming removed 6 bases from V and 12 bases from J; junction bases left unmatched: 16. Germline CDR1 reads SQVTM; CDR2 reads ANQGSEA. The CDR3 DNA reads TGCAGCGTCCGGGACGGTCCTACAGGGGGGCGGTACTTC. As protein: CSVRDGPTGGRYF.

The chain uses TRBV2 and TRBJ1-6, with D perhaps matching TRBD1 (6 bases). Germline CDR1 is SNHLY and CDR2 is FYNNEI. Trimming pared 2 bases from V and 11 bases from J, leaving 16 bases between. This CDR3 region has 15 residues. The DNA of the CDR3 is TGTGCCAGCAGTGAACAGGGGCCCCCACGGACACCCCTCCACTTT. Protein sequence: CASSEQGPPRTPLHF.

This sequence joins TRBV18 and TRBJ1-4; unclear D gene. This CDR3 region has 15 residues. Germline values: CDR1 KGHSH, CDR2 LQKENI. The V gene lost 3 bases and the J gene lost 7 bases, with 15 bases spanning the gap. CDR3 sequence (DNA): TGTGCCAGCTCACCCCCCGCAGGCCGGCGTGAAAAACTGTTTTTT. It yields the protein CASSPPAGRREKLFF. Full variable domain (outside the CDR3, taken from reference TRBV18 and TRBJ1-4): NAGVMQNPRHLVRRRGQEARLRCSPMKGHSHVYWYRQLPEEGLKFMVYLQKENIIDESGMPKERFSAEFPKEGPSILRIQQVVRGDSAAYFCASSPPAGRREKLFFGSGTQLSVL.

This chain links TRBV29-1 with TRBJ2-5; tentatively, D is TRBD1 or TRBD2 (5 bases each). The CDR3 runs 13 residues. CDR1 is SQVTM and CDR2 is ANQGSEA in the germline V gene. The germline V and J ends were trimmed by 4 bases and 2 bases, with 11 bases remaining between them. DNA for the CDR3: TGCAGCGTTGGGGGCTCGGGGCAAGAGACCCAGTACTTC. Its protein product is CSVGGSGQETQYF.

The rearrangement joins TRBV10-2 to TRBJ2-6; 10 bases are shared with TRBD2. This CDR3 spans 17 amino acids. After removal of 6 bases from V and 1 base from J, the junction contained 6 bases not matched to a gene. Germline V lookup: CDR1 WSHSY, CDR2 SAAADI. CDR3 protein: CASRASGGGSGANVLTF. The DNA for the CDR3 is TGCGCCAGCAGGGCTAGCGGGGGAGGTTCTGGGGCCAACGTCCTGACTTTC.

The chain uses TRBV11-1 and TRBJ2-2; TRBD1 agrees at 9 bases. The germline V gene has CDR1 SGHAT and CDR2 FQDESV (reference sequence). The CDR3 spans 18 residues. V lost 5 bases, J lost 4 bases, and 14 bases stayed unmatched. This CDR3 is CASSLNLPGQGTTGELFF. The DNA for the CDR3 is TGTGCCAGCAGCCTCAATTTGCCGGGACAGGGAACCACCGGGGAGCTGTTTTTT.

The chain has TRBV6-5 and TRBJ1-1; D gene uncertain. The CDR3 extends over 14 amino acids. V was cut by 2 bases and J by 4 bases, with 11 bases left in between. Germline CDR1 reads MNHEY; CDR2 reads SVGAGI. The CDR3 DNA reads as TGTGCCAGCAGTTACCCAGGTGGGAGCACTGAAGCTTTCTTT. Its translation is CASSYPGGSTEAFF.

The genes are TRBV9 and TRBJ2-2; D is unclear. CDR1 is SGDLS and CDR2 is YYNGEE in the germline V gene. The V and J ends lost 3 bases and 7 bases respectively, with 4 bases between them. The CDR3 covers 11 residues. The CDR3 DNA reads as TGTGCCAGCAGCGCGAGCGGGGAGCTGTTTTTT. Amino acid sequence: CASSASGELFF.

The genes are TRBV18 and TRBJ1-1; 12 bases line up with TRBD1. V trimming: 1 base; J trimming: 2 bases; junction bases outside the gene matches: 8. There are 18 residues in the CDR3. The germline V gene encodes CDR1 KGHSH and CDR2 LQKENI. The DNA of the CDR3 is TGTGCCAGCTCACCACGGGGACAGGGGGCTGGGGGCAACACTGAAGCTTTCTTT. Its translation is CASSPRGQGAGGNTEAFF.

The rearrangement joins TRBV2 to TRBJ1-5; a weak D match, TRBD1 (5 bases). The V end was cut by 3 bases, the J end by 4 bases, with 7 bases between. The CDR3 totals 13 residues. Looked up from germline, CDR1 is SNHLY and CDR2 is FYNNEI. CDR3 nucleotides: TGTGCCAGCAGTGATTCAGGGAATCAGCCCCAGCATTTT. It yields the protein CASSDSGNQPQHF. Supplemented by reference TRBV2 and TRBJ1-5, the full variable domain reads EPEVTQTPSHQVTQMGQEVILRCVPISNHLYFYWYRQILGQKVEFLVSFYNNEISEKSEIFDDQFSVERPDGSNFTLKIRSTKLEDSAMYFCASSDSGNQPQHFGDGTRLSIL.

The chain uses TRBV30 and TRBJ1-1; possible D gene TRBD1, 5 bases. This CDR3 has 13 amino acids. Germline assignment: CDR1 GTSNPN and CDR2 SVGIG (reference sequence). Trimming cost V 1 base and J 7 bases, with 13 bases left between them. For the CDR3, the DNA is TGTGCCTGGAGTGCTGAGGGGCCGGGTGAAGCTTTCTTT. This codes for CAWSAEGPGEAFF.

This sequence joins TRBV9 and TRBJ2-5; TRBD1 agrees at 9 bases. The J call is in doubt because the DNA end fits TRBJ2-7 better. The CDR3 is 15 amino acids. Looked up from germline, CDR1 is SGDLS and CDR2 is YYNGEE. The CDR3 loop is CASSVGTGDVYEQYF. CDR3 sequence (DNA): TGTGCCAGCAGCGTAGGGACAGGGGATGTCTACGAGCAGTACTTC.

This chain uses TRBV28 with TRBJ1-6; the match to TRBD1 covers 7 bases. Losses at the gene ends were 1 base for V and 10 bases for J; bases not matched to a gene: 10. The CDR3 spans 16 residues. Germline V CDR1 and CDR2: MDHEN, SYDVKM. The DNA for the CDR3 is TGTGCCAGCAGTTTATCCCCGACAGGGCGGCTATCACCCCTCCACTTT. Amino acids: CASSLSPTGRLSPLHF.

Details on this clone: It is likely a read error, because the conserved phenylalanine at the end of the CDR3 is missing. The DNA is omitted, as the CDR3 cannot be located on it reliably, and the CDR3 follows TCRdb's listing. The V and J genes are TRBV6-4 and TRBJ2-7. Including both end residues, the CDR3 is 9 amino acids long. Germline CDR1 is MRHNA and CDR2 is SNTAGT. The CDR3 reads CASRAEGPL.

V gene TRBV9 combines with J gene TRBJ1-1, with 7 bases lining up with TRBD1. This CDR3 region has 15 residues. CDR1 is SGDLS, CDR2 YYNGEE, per germline. The ends lost 3 bases at V and 1 base at J; junction bases unmatched: 6. For the CDR3, the DNA is TGTGCCAGCAGCGACTACGGGACAGCGAACACTGAAGCTTTCTTT. Protein sequence: CASSDYGTANTEAFF.

J is TRBJ1-3 and V is TRBV29-1; D remains unclear. This CDR3 has 15 amino acids. CDR1 SQVTM and CDR2 ANQGSEA come from the germline V gene. The V gene lost 0 bases and the J gene lost 1 base, with 10 bases spanning the gap. Written as DNA, the CDR3 is TGCAGCGTTGAAGATGGGAGTAAGTCTGGAAACACCATATATTTT. Amino acids: CSVEDGSKSGNTIYF.